Listed below are T cell receptor beta chains from one sample, sequenced in a study of PD-1 blockade in classical Hodgkin lymphoma. The table came from immunoSEQ multiplex PCR; TCRdb's copy has only in-frame clones and leaves some out. The sample lists 110,000 or so clones; approximately 89% were seen once. The specimen comprised peripheral blood mononuclear cells (PBMCs), sampled before the fourth cycle of nivolumab. Receptors originate from a human donor with classical Hodgkin lymphoma. The CDR3 runs from the conserved cysteine through the conserved F or W. D genes are given only for firm matches. Size tells how often a clone was seen (once, few, many) or the class of an expanded clone, and some rows leave it out.

size	J	D	V	DNA	CDR3
once	TRBJ2-4	TRBD2	TRBV2	TGTGCCAGCAGCCGCGGGGGAATGGGCAAAAACATTCAGTACTTC	CASSRGGMGKNIQYF
NA	TRBJ2-5	NA	TRBV5-1	TGCGCCAGCAGCTTTATGCTAGTGGCGGGAACGGGAGAGACCCAGTACTTC	CASSFMLVAGTGETQYF
once	TRBJ1-1	TRBD1	TRBV6-6	TGTGCCAGCACCCCGACAGGGGTGAACACTGAAGCTTTCTTT	CASTPTGVNTEAFF
NA	TRBJ2-1	NA	TRBV6-1	TGTGCCAGCTCCAGGGAAGGTTCCTACAATGAGCAGTTCTTC	CASSREGSYNEQFF
NA	TRBJ1-2	TRBD1	TRBV2	TGTGCCAGCAGTGGGCAGGGGGGAGAGTTGGGCTACACCTTC	CASSGQGGELGYTF
NA	TRBJ1-1	NA	TRBV19	TGTGCCAGTATGGGGTGGGGGACGGGGAACACTGAAGCTTTCTTT	CASMGWGTGNTEAFF
NA	TRBJ2-7	TRBD2	TRBV7-2	TGTGCCAGCAGCCCCACTAGCGGGAGTGCCTACGAGCAGTACTTC	CASSPTSGSAYEQYF
NA	TRBJ2-7	NA	TRBV6-1	TGTGCCAGCAAGGACACTTCCTACGAGCAGTACTTC	CASKDTSYEQYF
NA	TRBJ2-7	TRBD1	TRBV6-1	TGTGCCAGCAGCCCAAGGACAGGGGGCCGCTACGAGCAGTACTTC	CASSPRTGGRYEQYF
NA	TRBJ2-7	NA	TRBV11-2	TGTGCTACCCGGGCGGCTTACGAGCAGTACTTC	CATRAAYEQYF
few	TRBJ1-4	NA	TRBV30	TGTGCCTGGACGGCGGGAAGCGAAAAACTGTTTTTT	CAWTAGSEKLFF
NA	TRBJ2-1	NA	TRBV27	TGTGCCAGCAGATCCGGGACTGGATACAATGAGCAGTTCTTC	CASRSGTGYNEQFF
NA	TRBJ1-1	TRBD1	TRBV11-2	TGTGCCAGCAGCTCACGGACAGGGGGTTGGGGGACTGAAGCTTTCTTT	CASSSRTGGWGTEAFF
NA	TRBJ2-1	NA	TRBV18	TGTGCCAGCTCATCATTAGCATCCGATGAGCAGTTCTTC	CASSSLASDEQFF
NA	TRBJ1-3	TRBD1	TRBV14	TGTGCCAGCAGCCCCTTCCAGGGGGCATCTGGAAACACCATATATTTT	CASSPFQGASGNTIYF
NA	TRBJ1-1	NA	TRBV20-1	TGCAGTCTGGTGGGGTCGGCGGTTTTCTTT	CSLVGSAVFF
NA	TRBJ2-4	NA	TRBV30	TGTGCCTGGAGTGTACCCCCCACCGGGACCGGGCGCTTTGGTGCCAAAAACATTCAGTACTTC	CAWSVPPTGTGRFGAKNIQYF
NA	TRBJ2-7	NA	TRBV5-4	TGTGCCAGCAGCTTAGGGCAGGGCTTCTACGAGCAGTACTTC	CASSLGQGFYEQYF
NA	TRBJ2-5	NA	TRBV5-5	TGTGCCAGCAGCTTGAGGGGCCTCGGGGAGACCCAGTACTTC	CASSLRGLGETQYF
NA	TRBJ1-1	NA	TRBV13	TGTGCCAGCAGCTTAGGGGGAGGAAGGATGAACACTGAAGCTTTCTTT	CASSLGGGRMNTEAFF
NA	TRBJ2-1	NA	TRBV4-3	TGCGCCAGCAGCCAAGCCGGCAGGGCAGGCGACAATGAGCAGTTCTTC	CASSQAGRAGDNEQFF
NA	TRBJ1-4	NA	TRBV6-5	TGTGCCAGCAGTTCATCGGGTTTTGTTAAAGGTGAAAAACTGTTTTTT	CASSSSGFVKGEKLFF
NA	TRBJ1-1	NA	TRBV18	TGTGCCAGCTCACGCTCTGGGCAGGGCGGAACTGAAGCTTTCTTT	CASSRSGQGGTEAFF
NA	TRBJ2-1	NA	TRBV2	TGTGCCAGCAGTGTTCGGGACCACTCCTACAATGAGCAGTTCTTC	CASSVRDHSYNEQFF
once	TRBJ2-5	TRBD1	TRBV18	TGTGCCAGCTCACCGCCGATCCCGGGACAGGGATGGGAGACCCAGTACTTC	CASSPPIPGQGWETQYF
NA	TRBJ2-7	NA	TRBV28	TGTGCCAGCAGAGGCTTGAGCTACGAGCAGTACTTC	CASRGLSYEQYF
NA	TRBJ2-7	TRBD2	TRBV7-9	TGTGCCAGCAGCTTCGGACTAGCGTTAGGGGAGCAGTACTTC	CASSFGLALGEQYF
NA	TRBJ2-1	TRBD2	TRBV5-1	TGCGCCAGCAGCTTAGGTTTTAGGACTAGCGGATCGGATGAGCAGTTCTTC	CASSLGFRTSGSDEQFF
NA	TRBJ2-6	NA	TRBV6-5	TGTGCCAGCAGTGTTGTTGAATCTGGGGCCAACGTCCTGACTTTC	CASSVVESGANVLTF
NA	TRBJ2-2	NA	TRBV9	TGTGCCAGCAGCGCCCAGCCGGGGGATAGTGGCGGGGAGCTGTTTTTT	CASSAQPGDSGGELFF
NA	TRBJ1-1	NA	TRBV5-1	TGCGCCAGCAGCTTGGTCGTATTAGGCCCGAACACTGAAGCTTTCTTT	CASSLVVLGPNTEAFF
NA	TRBJ2-7	TRBD2	TRBV7-2	TGTGCCAGCAGCTTAAAGAGGCCCGGGCTAGCGGGGCGAACCTACGAGCAGTACTTC	CASSLKRPGLAGRTYEQYF
NA	TRBJ2-7	NA	TRBV11-2	TGTGCCAGCAGCTTAGGGCTTCGGGGGATCTCCTACGAGCAGTACTTC	CASSLGLRGISYEQYF
NA	TRBJ1-2	NA	TRBV7-6	TGTGCCAGCAGCTTAGACGGGGGCGCGTTTGGCTACACCTTC	CASSLDGGAFGYTF
NA	TRBJ2-1	TRBD2	TRBV5-4	TGTGCCAGCAGCTCGACCGGGACTAGCGGGGGCGGGGTTTACAATGAGCAGTTCTTC	CASSSTGTSGGGVYNEQFF
NA	TRBJ2-7	NA	TRBV19	TGTGCCAGTAGCGCCGGGACAACGGGAGGCGAGCAGTACTTC	CASSAGTTGGEQYF
NA	TRBJ1-4	TRBD1	TRBV28	TGTGCCAGCAGTTACCTTGGACAGGGCGGAAAACTGTTTTTT	CASSYLGQGGKLFF
NA	TRBJ1-1	NA	TRBV15	TGTGCCACCAGCAGAGGTGGGGTAGTGAACACTGAAGCTTTCTTT	CATSRGGVVNTEAFF
NA	TRBJ1-2	TRBD1	TRBV5-1	TGCGCCAGCAGCTTGGCCAGGGACAGCTACGACTATGGCTACACCTTC	CASSLARDSYDYGYTF
once	TRBJ1-2	NA	TRBV20-1	TGCAGTGCTAGTAAGCGCGGTGGCTACACCTTC	CSASKRGGYTF
NA	TRBJ1-6	NA	TRBV13	TGTGCCAGCAGCTTATTAGGTTCACCCCTCCACTTT	CASSLLGSPLHF
NA	TRBJ2-1	TRBD2	TRBV11-2	TGTGCCAGGGCGGCTTTTTTTATGGCGGGAGGGTGGACCGACAATGAGCAGTTCTTC	CARAAFFMAGGWTDNEQFF
NA	TRBJ1-2	NA	TRBV19	TGTGCCAGTAGTATGGGCAGCGGCATGGGCTATGGCTACACCTTC	CASSMGSGMGYGYTF
NA	TRBJ1-2	TRBD1	TRBV19	TGTGCCAGTAGTATAGATATGGGACAGGGGAACTATGGCTACACCTTC	CASSIDMGQGNYGYTF
NA	TRBJ2-1	NA	TRBV2	TGTGCCAGCAAAAGGGGGGAGGATGAGCAGTTCTTC	CASKRGEDEQFF
once	TRBJ2-7	NA	TRBV2	TGTGCCAGCAGTGAAAACTACGAGCAGTACTTC	CASSENYEQYF
NA	TRBJ1-5	TRBD1	TRBV5-8	TGTGCCAGCCCGGGGACAGCTTATAGCAATCAGCCCCAGCATTTT	CASPGTAYSNQPQHF
NA	TRBJ2-1	TRBD2	TRBV7-2	TGTGCCAGCAGCTCCGGGACTAGAGGGGTGAACAATGAGCAGTTCTTC	CASSSGTRGVNNEQFF
NA	TRBJ2-5	NA	TRBV10-3	TGTGCCATCAGTGACGCGCGGACTCAGAAAGAGACCCAGTACTTC	CAISDARTQKETQYF
NA	TRBJ2-7	TRBD1	TRBV7-9	TGTGCCAGCAGCTTAGATCCGGGACAGGGCCGCTACGAGCAGTACTTC	CASSLDPGQGRYEQYF
NA	TRBJ2-7	NA	TRBV4-1	TGCGCCAGTCCCCATGCTGGCGAGCAGTACTTC	CASPHAGEQYF
NA	TRBJ2-4	NA	TRBV2	TGTGCCAGCAATACCCCCCGGACAGAAGCCAAAAACATTCAGTACTTC	CASNTPRTEAKNIQYF
NA	TRBJ1-4	NA	TRBV7-9	TGTGCCAGCAGCTTCGGAGAAAAACTGTTTTTT	CASSFGEKLFF
NA	TRBJ2-7	NA	TRBV19	TGTGCCAGTAGAGAAGATCAGGGGGGCGAGCAGTACTTC	CASREDQGGEQYF
NA	TRBJ2-5	TRBD1	TRBV18	TGTGCCAGCTCTTCAGACAGGGAAGAGACCCAGTACTTC	CASSSDREETQYF